This T cell receptor beta chain is drawn from a study of response to subunit inactivated influenza vaccine. Study results and caveats: It was the authors' suggestion that each seasonal influenza vaccination recruits few new T cells.

A single record per CDR3 protein comes from TCRdb applying MiXCR to the RT-PCR reads. The sample lists about 480,000 distinct CDR3 sequences, roughly 27% occurring once. Notes on this clonotype: Antigen unknown.

The CDR3 is made up of 12 amino acids. The V end was cut by 7 bases, the J end by 9 bases, with 13 bases between. Germline CDR1 and CDR2: MNHEY and SVGAGI. This material consisted of CD4+ T cells sorted from PBMCs, taken about 5 days after vaccination. The chain recombines TRBV6-5 with TRBJ2-4; D is possibly TRBD1 (6 bases). This sequence was found in a man between 45 and 60 years old who received an inactivated influenza vaccine. CDR3 nucleotide sequence: TGTGCCAGCACCCTGGACAGAACCATTCAGTACTTC. Its translation: CASTLDRTIQYF.